Reported below is one TCR beta chain. The sample is drawn from a study of shared clonotypes between healthy human individuals. Deep-level assay runs were performed. How the authors handled the data: Filtering differed since immunoSEQ provided only junctions, with no quality scores. TCRdb's copy holds only in-frame clones and misses some; the assay was immunoSEQ multiplex PCR. That table supplies the V and J calls and clone size; D and trimming were determined from the DNA. The sample consists of 2,500,000 or so clones, roughly 90% of them appearing once. CDR1 and CDR2 (germline): SGHAT, FQNNGV. V gave up 7 bases and J gave up 0 bases; unmatched junction bases: 15. CDR3 length: 19 amino acids.

This chain links TRBV11-2 with TRBJ2-7, with 13 bases lining up with TRBD2. The source material was naive CD4+ T cells from PBMCs. The subset denotes: CD45RA+ positively selected. This sequence was found in a man between 18 and 29 years old in good health. Some clones in this sample may be carry-over from other donors' samples. This CDR3 reads CASNTIKGLAGVSSYEQYF. The CDR3 DNA follows: TGTGCCAGCAACACCATCAAAGGACTAGCGGGAGTTAGCTCCTACGAGCAGTACTTC. Together with reference TRBV11-2 and TRBJ2-7, the CDR3 gives the full variable domain: EAGVAQSPRYKIIEKRQSVAFWCNPISGHATLYWYQQILGQGPKLLIQFQNNGVVDDSQLPKDRFSAERLKGVDSTLKIQPAKLEDSAVYLCASNTIKGLAGVSSYEQYFGPGTRLTVT.